This T cell receptor beta chain was captured in a study of cytomegalovirus exposure and HLA in healthy donors. Primers for the PCR totalled 60 Vbeta and 13 Jbeta. This table comes from immunoSEQ multiplex PCR, and its TCRdb copy is limited to in-frame clones, with some not included. There are under 200,000 clones in the sample; more than 80% occur only once, and roughly 2% lies in the top ten. The study's findings and limits: Most TCR sequences were rare, but some public TCRs occurred in many donors. In a later analysis, at a false discovery rate of 0.05, 17,000 or so TCR beta sequences were associated with HLA alleles. Based on reports, TCR beta sequences accurately predicted HLA-A and HLA-B alleles for most subjects.

Notes on this clone: No antigen is known for it.

The CDR3 sequence is 14 residues long. Germline-derived CDR1 and CDR2 are SGHKS and YYEKEE (reference sequence). The ends lost 3 bases at V and 4 bases at J; junction bases unmatched: 6. The chain joins TRBV5-5 to TRBJ1-2, with 7 bases matching TRBD1. The sequencing sample was made of PBMCs. The TCR comes from a woman aged 18-35 years in good health and CMV-seronegative. CDR3 amino acids: CASSWGQRTYGYTF. The CDR3 DNA sequence: TGTGCCAGCAGCTGGGGACAGAGAACCTATGGCTACACCTTC.